The clone carrying this TCR beta chain was recorded a few times. The CDR3 spans 15 residues. Germline V gene data show CDR1 as DFQATT and CDR2 as SNEGSKA (reference sequence). The ends were cut back, 6 bases at V and 4 bases at J, with 19 bases in the middle. TCRdb processed the 5' RACE reads anew with MiXCR; each CDR3 protein has one entry. The sample carries around 63,000 distinct CDR3 sequences, 15% to 20% recorded once. The data derive from a study of T cells of healthy individuals. The chain combines TRBV20-1 with TRBJ2-1; D might be TRBD1 or TRBD2, each matching 7 bases. The clonotype originates from a human donor in good health. In DNA, the CDR3 is TGCAGTGCGCCACGAGGGGGCGGGGGTTACAATGAGCAGTTCTTC. This translates into CSAPRGGGGYNEQFF.